One sample yielded the 6 T cell receptor beta chains listed below, sequenced in a study of T cell responses to AZD1222 COVID-19 vaccine (TCRdb year 2021). The time point label for this specimen denotes: about 28 days (+/-7) after the second vaccine dose. Library creation used the immunoSEQ multiplex PCR assay. TCRdb re-hosts the immuneACCESS table, in-frame sequences only. Its copies lack some clones; in the studies checked, an unresolved V gene accounts for under half of them, and the cause for the rest is not known. The sample contains about 81,000 clones, approximately 90% of them found a single time. The ten largest clones add up to roughly 11% of the sample. The sample was peripheral blood, taken 28 days after the second AZD1222 dose. Receptors were obtained from an adult who received the AZD1222 COVID-19 vaccine.

This clone was counted a single time. This chain joins TRBV6-2 or TRBV6-3 and TRBJ1-1; a weak D match, TRBD1 (5 bases). The ends were cut back, 2 bases at V and 13 bases at J, with 11 bases in the middle. CDR1 is MNHEY, CDR2 SVGEGT, per germline. This CDR3 has 11 residues. The CDR3 nucleotides are TGTGCCAGCAGTTACCGGGGGGGTCTTTTCTTT. It specifies CASSYRGGLFF.

This rearrangement joins TRBV4-1 to TRBJ1-1; a weak D match, TRBD1 (6 bases). V lost 0 bases and J lost 0, with 17 bases in between. Looked up from germline, CDR1 is MGHRA and CDR2 is YSYEKL. The CDR3 runs 18 residues. CDR3 in amino acids: CASSQDAPGQNLNTEAFF. The CDR3 DNA reads as TGCGCCAGCAGCCAAGACGCTCCAGGACAGAACCTGAACACTGAAGCTTTCTTT.

With regard to this clone: One junction end does not reproduce the germline sequence, and a read error may be involved. The V gene is TRBV4-2, the J gene TRBJ1-3; 7 nucleotides match TRBD1. The CDR3 totals 15 residues. Germline V lookup: CDR1 LGHNA, CDR2 YNFKEQ. CDR3 coding DNA: TGTGCCAGCAGCCAACGACAGGGCGCTGGGAACACCATATATTTT. Its protein is CASSQRQGAGNTIYF.

In its sample, this clone was seen a few times. V is TRBV5-1 and J is TRBJ1-4, with D perhaps TRBD1 (6 bases). The CDR3 has 15 residues. Between the trimmed V and J ends, which lost 1 base and 4 bases, there was a span of 11 bases. The germline CDR1 and CDR2 sequences are SGHRS and YFSETQ. The CDR3 sequence: CASSLQTGINEKLFF. CDR3 DNA: TGCGCCAGCAGCTTGCAAACAGGGATTAATGAAAAACTGTTTTTT. The entire variable domain, with the rest obtained from reference TRBV5-1 and TRBJ1-4, is as follows: KAGVTQTPRYLIKTRGQQVTLSCSPISGHRSVSWYQQTPGQGLQFLFEYFSETQRNKGNFPGRFSGRQFSNSRSEMNVSTLELGDSALYLCASSLQTGINEKLFFGSGTQLSVL.

The rearrangement joins TRBV19 to TRBJ2-1, with D perhaps given as TRBD1 or TRBD2 (6 bases each). Germline values: CDR1 LNHDA, CDR2 SQIVND (reference sequence). V was shortened by 6 bases and J by 5 bases, with 20 bases between the two germline ends. There are 16 residues in the CDR3. DNA for the CDR3: TGTGCCAGTAGCCTATTGGGGGCGGGAAGGGACAATGAGCAGTTCTTC. Translated: CASSLLGAGRDNEQFF.

The rearrangement joins TRBV18 to TRBJ2-5; 8 bases match TRBD2. The CDR3 spans 17 residues. V lost 3 bases, J lost 0 bases, and 9 bases stayed unmatched. The germline gives CDR1 KGHSH, CDR2 LQKENI. This chain's CDR3 is CASSPRWGGGNQETQYF. The CDR3 nucleotides are TGTGCCAGCTCACCCCGATGGGGCGGGGGGAACCAAGAGACCCAGTACTTC. The complete variable domain, with remaining parts taken from reference TRBV18 and TRBJ2-5, reads NAGVMQNPRHLVRRRGQEARLRCSPMKGHSHVYWYRQLPEEGLKFMVYLQKENIIDESGMPKERFSAEFPKEGPSILRIQQVVRGDSAAYFCASSPRWGGGNQETQYFGPGTRLLVL.